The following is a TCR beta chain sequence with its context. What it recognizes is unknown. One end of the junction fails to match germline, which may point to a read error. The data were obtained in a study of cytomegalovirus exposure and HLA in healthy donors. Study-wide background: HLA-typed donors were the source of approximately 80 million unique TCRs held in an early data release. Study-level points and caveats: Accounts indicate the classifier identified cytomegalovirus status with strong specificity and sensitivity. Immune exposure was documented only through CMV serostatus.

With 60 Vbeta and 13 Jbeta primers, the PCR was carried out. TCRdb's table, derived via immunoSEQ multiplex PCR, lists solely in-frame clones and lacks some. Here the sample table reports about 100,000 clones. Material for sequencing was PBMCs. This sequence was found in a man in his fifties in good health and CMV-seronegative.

The CDR3 DNA follows: TGTGCCGGCAGCGCGACAGGGATTCCCTACGAGCAGTACTTC. This sequence encodes CAGSATGIPYEQYF. The chain combines TRBV9 with TRBJ2-7; 7 nucleotides match TRBD1. Germline V lookup: CDR1 SGDLS, CDR2 YYNGEE. CDR3 length equals 14 residues.